Listed here are 10 T cell receptor beta chains from one sample, sequenced in a study of cytomegalovirus exposure and HLA in healthy donors. PCR involved 60 Vbeta and 13 Jbeta primers. Measured with immunoSEQ multiplex PCR; TCRdb has only the in-frame clones, and not every one. The table has 200,000 or so clones, roughly 87% seen once. Sequenced sample: PBMCs. The source of these receptors is a girl under three years old in good health and CMV-seronegative.

The chain joins TRBV19 to TRBJ2-1; D might be TRBD2 (6 bases). V was shortened by 5 bases and J by 2 bases, with 13 bases between the two germline ends. Germline lookup yields CDR1 LNHDA and CDR2 SQIVND (reference sequence). The CDR3 runs to 15 residues. CDR3 bases: TGTGCCAGTAGTGCGGGGAGAGGGCCCTACAATGAGCAGTTCTTC. The encoded protein is CASSAGRGPYNEQFF.

The gene calls are TRBV6-1 and TRBJ1-5; unclear D gene. Germline loops: CDR1 MNHNS, CDR2 SASEGT. V was shortened by 2 bases and J by 0 bases, with 8 bases between the two germline ends. There are 15 residues in the CDR3. Here the CDR3 reads CASSEWADSNQPQHF. In nucleotides, the CDR3 is TGTGCCAGCAGTGAATGGGCAGATAGCAATCAGCCCCAGCATTTT.

A few counts support this clone. The V call is TRBV30, the J call TRBJ2-2; TRBD1 aligns across 12 bases. The germline gives CDR1 GTSNPN, CDR2 SVGIG (reference sequence). This CDR3 region has 15 residues. The CDR3 nucleotides are TGTGGCTGTTTAACCGGGACAGGGGGCCCCGGGGAGCTGTTTTTT. Translated, it gives CGCLTGTGGPGELFF.

The CDR3 protein is CASSPPQGVNTIYF. As DNA, the CDR3 is TGTGCCAGCTCACCACCTCAGGGTGTGAACACCATATATTTT. The chain is built from TRBV18 and TRBJ1-3; the D gene is possibly TRBD1 (5 bases). The CDR3 is 14 amino acids. V was shortened by 0 bases and J by 7 bases, with 10 bases between the two germline ends. The germline gives CDR1 KGHSH, CDR2 LQKENI.

This chain uses TRBV5-4 with TRBJ2-3; the match to TRBD2 covers 10 bases. The CDR3 spans 16 residues. J lost 6 bases, V lost 4 bases, and 11 bases had no gene match. Germline CDR1 and CDR2: SGHNT and YYREEE (reference sequence). The DNA for the CDR3 is TGTGCCAGCAGCCGGGGAGGAACTAGCGGGATGGATACGCAGTATTTT. Translated, it gives CASSRGGTSGMDTQYF.

This chain uses TRBV30 with TRBJ1-6, with 8 positions matching TRBD1. The germline V gene has CDR1 GTSNPN and CDR2 SVGIG (reference sequence). Trimming at V came to 5 bases and at J to 7 bases, leaving 4 bases not matched to a gene. The CDR3 has 13 residues. The CDR3 sequence: CAWEGQVNSPLHF. The CDR3 DNA follows: TGTGCCTGGGAGGGACAGGTCAATTCACCCCTCCACTTT.

V gene TRBV7-2 combines with J gene TRBJ1-2; the match to TRBD1 covers 8 bases. The germline gives CDR1 SGHTA, CDR2 FQGNSA. This CDR3 region has 15 residues. V gave up 7 bases and J gave up 2 bases; unmatched junction bases: 9. The CDR3 nucleotides are TGTGCCAGCAAGCCCGGGACAGGAGCCAACTATGGCTACACCTTC. Its translation is CASKPGTGANYGYTF.

The genes are TRBV11-2 and TRBJ2-7, with 10 bases identical to TRBD1. Germline loops: CDR1 SGHAT, CDR2 FQNNGV. This CDR3 spans 17 amino acids. V was clipped by 5 bases and J by 2 bases; unmatched bases: 12. The DNA of the CDR3 is TGTGCCAGCAGCCTAAATAGACAGGGGGCGCTACCCTACGAGCAGTACTTC. Protein sequence: CASSLNRQGALPYEQYF.

This clone was picked up a small number of times. The J gene is TRBJ1-6, the V gene TRBV15; D gene ambiguous. The CDR3 length is 13 residues. Between the trimmed V and J ends, which lost 5 bases and 8 bases, there was a span of 10 bases. Looked up from germline, CDR1 is LNHNV and CDR2 is YYDKDF (reference sequence). The CDR3 DNA is TGTGCCACCAGCCGGAGGCCTGATTCACCCCTCCACTTT. This sequence encodes CATSRRPDSPLHF.

The chain recombines TRBV4-2 with TRBJ2-5, with 13 bases lining up with TRBD2. CDR1 and CDR2 from the germline V gene are LGHNA and YNFKEQ. The CDR3 is made up of 18 amino acids. The ends lost 5 bases at V and 0 bases at J; junction bases unmatched: 9. CDR3 nucleotide sequence: TGTGCCAGCAGCAAGGGACTAGCGGGGAGGCGGAACCAAGAGACCCAGTACTTC. Translated: CASSKGLAGRRNQETQYF.